These 7 T cell receptor beta chains came from one sample sequenced in a study of vaccination effects on CD4 cells after COVID-19. Their cognate antigens are unknown. Viral peptide pool expansion of antigen-specific CD4+ T cells preceded sequencing in the ViraFEST assay. At the end of about 9 days of culture, CD4+ T cells were isolated. Everyone in the study got two shots of either the BNT162b2 or mRNA-1273 vaccine. Assay: immunoSEQ multiplex PCR; the TCRdb copy retains only in-frame clones and omits some. The sample lists tens of thousands of clones; 73% were seen once. The sample in question was CD4+ T cells from PBMCs cultured with HCoV-229E spike peptides, obtained after COVID-19 vaccination. The source is a human donor who received a COVID-19 vaccine.

This rearrangement joins TRBV6-5 to TRBJ2-3; 8 nucleotides line up with TRBD2. Per the germline V gene, CDR1 is MNHEY and CDR2 is SVGAGI. Trimming removed 8 bases from V and 7 bases from J; junction bases left unmatched: 11. This CDR3 region has 14 residues. The CDR3 DNA sequence: TGTGCCAGCCCCGGGGGGGCAGGGAGAAATACGCAGTATTTT. Protein product: CASPGGAGRNTQYF.

The V and J genes are TRBV5-1 and TRBJ2-1; a possible D gene is TRBD1 (6 bases). V was clipped by 1 base and J by 3 bases, with 11 bases between them. Germline CDR1 and CDR2: SGHRS and YFSETQ. This CDR3 contains 15 residues. This CDR3 reads CASSLTGQNYNEQFF. The CDR3 DNA follows: TGCGCCAGCAGCTTGACCGGACAGAACTACAATGAGCAGTTCTTC.

The gene calls are TRBV10-2 and TRBJ1-6; D not resolved. Trimming shortened V by 10 bases and J by 7 bases, and 11 bases separated the two germline ends. Germline V lookup: CDR1 WSHSY, CDR2 SAAADI. The CDR3 loop spans 12 amino acids. CDR3 sequence reads: CATSLANSPLHF. DNA for the CDR3: TGCGCCACCTCTCTAGCCAATTCACCCCTCCACTTT.

The chain carries TRBV2 and TRBJ1-5; perhaps TRBD1 as D (6 bases). Germline values: CDR1 SNHLY, CDR2 FYNNEI. The CDR3 spans 14 residues. With 5 bases removed from V and 3 bases from J, the gap between germline ends came to 11 bases. Here the CDR3 DNA reads TGTGCCAGCAGTAACAGGGTTATCAATCAGCCCCAGCATTTT. It translates to CASSNRVINQPQHF.

The CDR3 DNA is TGTGCCAGCAGCCCCCGAGGGGGGCGGGAGCTGTTTTTT. Translation gives CASSPRGGRELFF. The chain is built from TRBV3-1 (or the pseudogene TRBV3-2) and TRBJ2-2; tentatively, D is TRBD1 or TRBD2 (6 bases each). The CDR3 is 13 amino acids. Per the germline V gene, CDR1 is LGHDT and CDR2 is YNNKEL (reference sequence). V lost 4 bases, J lost 9 bases, and 12 bases lay in between.

The chain carries TRBV13 and TRBJ2-3, with 9 positions matching TRBD2. The trim removed 2 bases at V and 0 bases at J, leaving 6 bases unmatched. The germline V gene has CDR1 PRHDT and CDR2 FYEKMQ (reference sequence). The CDR3 sequence is 17 residues long. This chain's CDR3 is CASSLRAGGLSTDTQYF. DNA of the CDR3: TGTGCCAGCAGCTTACGAGCGGGGGGCCTCAGCACAGATACGCAGTATTTT.

This chain joins TRBV15 and TRBJ1-1; unclear D gene. CDR1 and CDR2 (germline): LNHNV, YYDKDF (reference sequence). The CDR3 sequence is 16 residues long. The germline V and J ends were trimmed by 3 bases and 5 bases, with 19 bases remaining between them. The CDR3 loop reads CATSSPGIPRRTEAFF. The DNA of the CDR3 is TGTGCCACCAGCAGCCCTGGGATTCCAAGGCGGACTGAAGCTTTCTTT.